This section outlines one TCR beta chain sequence together with its context. The target antigen is unknown. Germline V gene data show CDR1 as LNHNV and CDR2 as YYDKDF (reference sequence). V lost 6 bases to trimming and J lost 7 bases; unmatched junction nucleotides: 19. The CDR3 is made up of 17 amino acids. The data were taken from a study of T cell responses to AZD1222 COVID-19 vaccine. Study-wide findings and caveats: There were vaccine-associated CD4 TCRs across spike, dominant at 160-218 and 743-854. Nearly half of spike-specific TCRs reportedly target unmutated variant regions.

The method was immunoSEQ multiplex PCR; TCRdb's version includes in-frame clones alone and lacks a portion of them. Of about 120,000 clones in the sample, about nine tenths were seen once. The sequence came from an adult in good health. The rearrangement links TRBV15 to TRBJ1-2, with 8 positions matching TRBD1. The sample was peripheral blood, taken on day 0 of AZD1222 vaccination. The CDR3 coding sequence is TGTGCCACCAGTGGGGGGATGGACAGGGATCAACTATCTGGCTACACCTTC. This encodes CATSGGMDRDQLSGYTF.